This TCR beta chain was sequenced for a study of cytomegalovirus exposure and HLA in healthy donors. Across the whole study: Early release data held 75 million to 90 million unique TCRs from HLA-typed donors. Findings and limits, study-wide: High sensitivity and specificity were reportedly achieved when the classifier diagnosed cytomegalovirus status. In presence/absence analyses, roughly uniform sequencing depth across donors was assumed. HLA alleles showed associations with 16,951 TCR beta sequences in a later analysis, at a 0.05 false discovery rate.

The PCR made use of 60 Vbeta and 13 Jbeta primers. TCRdb's copy holds only in-frame clones and misses some; the assay was immunoSEQ multiplex PCR. The table has roughly 200,000 clones, roughly 80% seen once. This CDR3 region has 16 residues. V was cut by 4 bases and J by 9 bases, with 22 bases left in between. CDR1 and CDR2 from the germline V gene are LGHNA and YNFKEQ. As concerns this clone: Its antigen is unknown.

Sequenced material: PBMCs. The chain carries TRBV4-2 and TRBJ2-1; tentatively, D is TRBD2 (6 bases). The TCR was taken from a woman aged 30 to 39 in good health and CMV-seropositive. As DNA, the CDR3 is TGTGCCAGCAGCCCCACCGAAGGCCCTAGCGACGCTGAGCAGTTCTTC. Translating gives CASSPTEGPSDAEQFF.